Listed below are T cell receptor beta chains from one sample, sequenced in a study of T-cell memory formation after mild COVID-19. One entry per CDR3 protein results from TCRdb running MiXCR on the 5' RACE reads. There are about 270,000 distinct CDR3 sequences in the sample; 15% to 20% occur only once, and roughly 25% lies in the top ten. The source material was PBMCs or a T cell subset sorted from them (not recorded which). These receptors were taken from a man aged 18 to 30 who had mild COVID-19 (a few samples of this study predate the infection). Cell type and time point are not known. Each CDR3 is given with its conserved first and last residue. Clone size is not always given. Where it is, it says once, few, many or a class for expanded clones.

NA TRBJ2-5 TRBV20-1 CSATGLTETQYF
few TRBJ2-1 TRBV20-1 CSAIRGDEQFF
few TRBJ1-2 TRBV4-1 CASSQSAEGPSEKGYTF
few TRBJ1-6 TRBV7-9 CASTNREGFNSPLHF
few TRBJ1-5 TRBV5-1 CASSSGPLGEGGQPQHF
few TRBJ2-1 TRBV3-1 CASSQGLESGYEQFF
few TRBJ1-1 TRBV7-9 CASSLDRGRGDSEAFF
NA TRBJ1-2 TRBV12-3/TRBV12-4 CASSPVGGDYGYTF
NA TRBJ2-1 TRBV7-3 CASSSPTVSSYNEQFF
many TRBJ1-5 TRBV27 CASRATGFNQPQHF
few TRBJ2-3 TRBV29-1 CSVVGAPVTDTQYF
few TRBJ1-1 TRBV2 CASPDRSFLTEAFF
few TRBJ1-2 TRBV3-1 CASSHQNNGYTF
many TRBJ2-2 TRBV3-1 CASSQAQGTGELFF
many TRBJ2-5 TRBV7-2 CASSSGTSGGQGAEETQYF
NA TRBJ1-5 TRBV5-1 CASSWQGQGEPQHF
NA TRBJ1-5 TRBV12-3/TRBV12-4 CASSRGQGGQPQHF
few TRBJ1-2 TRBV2 CASSQQGLGRGYTF
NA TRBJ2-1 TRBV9 CASSTRLAGLEIEQFF
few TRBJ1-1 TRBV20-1 CSARDYNRDTEAFF
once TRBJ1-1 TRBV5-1 CASSPVNGIVNTEAFF
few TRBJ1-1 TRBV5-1 CASSPRKAGEFTEAFF
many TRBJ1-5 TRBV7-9 CASSLAGSNQPQHF
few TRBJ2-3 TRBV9 CASSGGLTQITDTQYF
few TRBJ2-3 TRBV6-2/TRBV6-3 CASSYSGAGASDTQYF
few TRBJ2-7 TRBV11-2 CASSSLAGRYEQYF
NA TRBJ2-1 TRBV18 CASSPPSGAQGEQFF
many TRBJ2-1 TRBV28 CAGLAGGRSYNEQFF
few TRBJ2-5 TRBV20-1 CSASVYGETQYF
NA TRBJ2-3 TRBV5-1 CASSLQNSGVRDTQYF
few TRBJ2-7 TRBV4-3 CASSQDGAGPGKITYF
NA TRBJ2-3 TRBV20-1 CSSTRGTFRDTQYF
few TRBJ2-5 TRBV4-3 CASSQAGLEETQYF
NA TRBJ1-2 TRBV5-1 CASSLDGVTYGYTF
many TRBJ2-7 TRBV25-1 CASSEWDRVHEQYF
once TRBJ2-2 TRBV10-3 CAISDNRGTRGGELFF
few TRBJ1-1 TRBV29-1 CSVGPTGGWTEAFF
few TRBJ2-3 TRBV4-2 CASSQVERGGLPDTQYF
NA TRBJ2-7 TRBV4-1 CASRYGQGDTYEQYF
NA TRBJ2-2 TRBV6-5 CASSYGPESGELFF